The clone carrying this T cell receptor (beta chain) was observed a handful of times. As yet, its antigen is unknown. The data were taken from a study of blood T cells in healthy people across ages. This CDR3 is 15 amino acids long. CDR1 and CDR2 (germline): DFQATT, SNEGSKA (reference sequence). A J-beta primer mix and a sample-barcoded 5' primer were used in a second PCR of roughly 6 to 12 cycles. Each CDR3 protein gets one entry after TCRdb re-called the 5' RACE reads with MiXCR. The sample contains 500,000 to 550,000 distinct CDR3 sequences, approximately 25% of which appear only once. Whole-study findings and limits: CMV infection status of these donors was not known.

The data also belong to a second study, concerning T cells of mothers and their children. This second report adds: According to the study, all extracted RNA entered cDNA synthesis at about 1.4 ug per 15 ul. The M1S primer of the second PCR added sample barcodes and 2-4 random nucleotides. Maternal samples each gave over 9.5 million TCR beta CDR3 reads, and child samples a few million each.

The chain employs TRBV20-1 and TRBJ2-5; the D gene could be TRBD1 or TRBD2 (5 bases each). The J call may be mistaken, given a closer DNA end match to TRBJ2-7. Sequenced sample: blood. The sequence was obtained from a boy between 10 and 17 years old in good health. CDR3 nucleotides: TGCAGTGCTAGCGTTCGGGACGGACATTCCTACGAGCAGTACTTC. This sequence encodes CSASVRDGHSYEQYF.